This T cell receptor beta chain derives from a study of T-cell memory formation after mild COVID-19. Study summary: Largely donor-specific sequence clusters came from a couple of donors. Study observations and caveats: Contracting CD4+ clones were located mainly in CM and EM, and CD8+ clones in EMRA. That cross-reactive memory joined was suggested by some responding clones appearing in pre-infection memory.

Constant-segment-primed 5'RACE gave TCR alpha and TCR beta cDNA libraries with sample barcodes and UMIs. TCRdb re-called the 5' RACE reads through MiXCR, storing one row per CDR3 protein. The data show about 360,000 distinct CDR3 sequences, with approximately 14% seen just once and 20% to 25% held by the top ten. The germline gives CDR1 SGHTA, CDR2 FQGTGA. CDR3 length: 15 residues. The V end was cut by 5 bases, the J end by 2 bases, with 10 bases between. This clonotype was detected a few times. Its specificity is not known. Sequencing was performed on PBMCs or a T cell subset sorted from them (not recorded which). The TCR originated in a man aged 18 to 30 who had mild COVID-19 (a few samples of this study predate the infection). Cell type and time point are not known. The chain employs TRBV7-3 and TRBJ2-6; D may match TRBD1 or TRBD2 (5 bases each). CDR3 in amino acids: CASSAGDPGANVLTF. The DNA for the CDR3 is TGTGCCAGCAGCGCCGGGGACCCTGGGGCCAACGTCCTGACTTTC.